This T cell receptor beta chain was sequenced during a study of T cell responses to AZD1222 COVID-19 vaccine. Findings and limits, study-wide: Repertoire collection took place solely once the T cell response had peaked.

The CDR3 loop spans 16 amino acids. Per the germline V gene, CDR1 is LGHDT and CDR2 is YNNKEL (reference sequence). Germline trimming cut 0 bases from V and 6 bases from J; bases unmatched to any gene: 7. As concerns this clone: Its specificity is unknown.

Produced via immunoSEQ multiplex PCR; TCRdb's table is partial and in-frame only. Among more than 85,000 clones listed, 70% to 85% were seen once. The source was peripheral blood, collected on day 0 of AZD1222 vaccination. The chain couples TRBV3-1 (or the pseudogene TRBV3-2) to TRBJ2-7; TRBD2 matches at 11 bases. The TCR was taken from an adult in good health. CDR3 protein: CASSQEVAGGPFEQYF. The DNA of the CDR3 is TGTGCCAGCAGCCAAGAGGTAGCGGGAGGGCCGTTCGAGCAGTACTTC.